This is a list of T cell receptor beta chains from one sample in a study of regulatory T cells in long-lasting Graves disease. Each CDR3 protein gets one entry after TCRdb re-called the multiplex PCR reads with MiXCR. The data show approximately 400,000 distinct CDR3 sequences, under 15% seen once. The sample also formed part of further work on T cells in Graves' hyperthyroidism and ophthalmopathy.

Sequencing was performed on peripheral blood mononuclear cells (PBMCs), taken at new diagnosis, from a patient treated with antithyroid drugs. The receptors were sampled from a woman in her 30s with Graves disease. The CDR3 runs from the conserved cysteine through the conserved F or W. Each record gives: D gene, V gene, clone size, J gene, CDR3 DNA, CDR3 protein. The D gene is left open where the match is weak. Rows may omit the clone size; those that give it use once, few, many or a size class.

d_gene: -
v_gene: TRBV9
abundance: -
j_gene: TRBJ2-3
CDR3nt: TGTGCCAGCAGCGTGGGCGGGACTTCAGATACGCAGTATTTT
CDR3aa: CASSVGGTSDTQYF

d_gene: -
v_gene: TRBV30
abundance: many
j_gene: TRBJ2-3
CDR3nt: TGTGCCTGGAGTGTTTCATCGGGTCTCAATTTTAGCACAGATACGCAGTATTTT
CDR3aa: CAWSVSSGLNFSTDTQYF

d_gene: -
v_gene: TRBV20-1
abundance: -
j_gene: TRBJ1-1
CDR3nt: TGCAGTGCTATGTTAAGTGGGACTGAAGCTTTCTTT
CDR3aa: CSAMLSGTEAFF

d_gene: TRBD2
v_gene: TRBV10-3
abundance: many
j_gene: TRBJ2-1
CDR3nt: TGTGCCACGGATGGGACTAGCGGGGAGAATGAGCAGTTCTTC
CDR3aa: CATDGTSGENEQFF

d_gene: -
v_gene: TRBV11-3
abundance: few
j_gene: TRBJ2-2
CDR3nt: TGTGCCAGCAGCTTAGATCCTGGGAGCGGGCGGAACACCGGGGAGCTGTTTTTT
CDR3aa: CASSLDPGSGRNTGELFF

d_gene: TRBD2
v_gene: TRBV5-6
abundance: few
j_gene: TRBJ2-1
CDR3nt: TGTGCCAGCAGCCGTATTAGCGGGGTTTACAATGAGCAGTTCTTC
CDR3aa: CASSRISGVYNEQFF

d_gene: TRBD2
v_gene: TRBV5-4
abundance: few
j_gene: TRBJ2-1
CDR3nt: TGTGCCAGCAGCTTGAGGCGCGGGAGGGCGTACAATGAGCAGTTCTTC
CDR3aa: CASSLRRGRAYNEQFF

d_gene: -
v_gene: TRBV7-9
abundance: many
j_gene: TRBJ1-1
CDR3nt: TGTGCCAGCAGTCCCTCTTACGGCGGGGAGGGGCTGAACACTGAAGCTTTCTTT
CDR3aa: CASSPSYGGEGLNTEAFF

d_gene: -
v_gene: TRBV29-1
abundance: few
j_gene: TRBJ1-2
CDR3nt: TGCAGCGTCGCCTCTATTCTGGCCATAGACTATGGCTACACCTTC
CDR3aa: CSVASILAIDYGYTF

d_gene: TRBD2
v_gene: TRBV13
abundance: many
j_gene: TRBJ2-7
CDR3nt: TGTGCCAGCAGCTTAGGTAGGGGACTAGGGGGCTACGAGCAGTACTTC
CDR3aa: CASSLGRGLGGYEQYF

d_gene: -
v_gene: TRBV7-2
abundance: many
j_gene: TRBJ1-4
CDR3nt: TGTGCCAGCAGCCCGCACCCTTCCTTGGGTGAAAAACTGTTTTTT
CDR3aa: CASSPHPSLGEKLFF

d_gene: -
v_gene: TRBV6-1
abundance: many
j_gene: TRBJ1-3
CDR3nt: TGTGCCAGCAGTCTAGGGCCCGAGTTGACTGGAAACACCATATATTTT
CDR3aa: CASSLGPELTGNTIYF

d_gene: -
v_gene: TRBV28
abundance: many
j_gene: TRBJ1-2
CDR3nt: TGTGCCAGCAGGGCGGCCAGGCTAAATGGCTACACCTTC
CDR3aa: CASRAARLNGYTF

d_gene: -
v_gene: TRBV7-8
abundance: -
j_gene: TRBJ1-2
CDR3nt: TGTGCCAGCAGCTTAGAGGGGGAGTATGGCTACACCTTC
CDR3aa: CASSLEGEYGYTF

d_gene: -
v_gene: TRBV5-1
abundance: few
j_gene: TRBJ1-1
CDR3nt: TGCGCCAGCAGCTCGTCAGGGAATCGGAACACTGAAGCTTTCTTT
CDR3aa: CASSSSGNRNTEAFF

d_gene: -
v_gene: TRBV7-3
abundance: many
j_gene: TRBJ2-1
CDR3nt: TGTGCCAGCCTAGGGCCTAACAATGAGCAGTTCTTC
CDR3aa: CASLGPNNEQFF

d_gene: TRBD1
v_gene: TRBV11-2
abundance: many
j_gene: TRBJ1-4
CDR3nt: TGTGCCAGCAGCCCTACAAGACAGGGGGTTTTTGAGGAACTGTTTTTT
CDR3aa: CASSPTRQGVFEELFF

d_gene: -
v_gene: TRBV11-2
abundance: many
j_gene: TRBJ2-7
CDR3nt: TGTGCCAGCAGCTTGGACTGGAACGCGCTGCAGTACTTC
CDR3aa: CASSLDWNALQYF

d_gene: -
v_gene: TRBV12-3/TRBV12-4
abundance: many
j_gene: TRBJ1-5
CDR3nt: TGTGCCAGCAGTTTACGGGCAGGCTATAGCAATCAGCCCCAGCATTTT
CDR3aa: CASSLRAGYSNQPQHF

d_gene: TRBD2
v_gene: TRBV20-1
abundance: many
j_gene: TRBJ2-5
CDR3nt: TGCAGTGTTCAGAGGGAGGGGAACCAAGAGACCCAGTACTTC
CDR3aa: CSVQREGNQETQYF

d_gene: -
v_gene: TRBV5-1
abundance: many
j_gene: TRBJ2-6
CDR3nt: TGCGCCAGCAGCTTGGGAAGGGCCAACGTCCTGACTTTC
CDR3aa: CASSLGRANVLTF

d_gene: -
v_gene: TRBV28
abundance: many
j_gene: TRBJ2-3
CDR3nt: TGTGCCAGCAGTTTCCTCCCGGTGGGGGACGGCACAGATACGCAGTATTTT
CDR3aa: CASSFLPVGDGTDTQYF

d_gene: -
v_gene: TRBV6-2/TRBV6-3
abundance: many
j_gene: TRBJ1-1
CDR3nt: TGTGCCAGCACCAACGCGGCTAACACTGAAGCTTTCTTT
CDR3aa: CASTNAANTEAFF

d_gene: -
v_gene: TRBV30
abundance: many
j_gene: TRBJ2-3
CDR3nt: TGTGCCTGGTGCCCGATTTACACAGATACGCAGTATTTT
CDR3aa: CAWCPIYTDTQYF

d_gene: TRBD2
v_gene: TRBV3-1
abundance: many
j_gene: TRBJ2-2
CDR3nt: TGTGCCAGCAGCCAAGCTAGCGGGAAGATAGTAATCGGGGAGCTGTTTTTT
CDR3aa: CASSQASGKIVIGELFF

d_gene: -
v_gene: TRBV6-1
abundance: few
j_gene: TRBJ2-4
CDR3nt: TGTGCCAGCCTCCCGGGACGGATGGAACTAGCCAAAAACATTCAGTACTTC
CDR3aa: CASLPGRMELAKNIQYF

d_gene: TRBD2
v_gene: TRBV24-1
abundance: few
j_gene: TRBJ2-1
CDR3nt: TGTGCCACGAGGACTAGCGGGACTTCCTACAATGAGCAGTTCTTC
CDR3aa: CATRTSGTSYNEQFF

d_gene: -
v_gene: TRBV6-1
abundance: many
j_gene: TRBJ2-4
CDR3nt: TGTGCCAGCAGTGATTGGGGGACTGGCAAAAACATTCAGTACTTC
CDR3aa: CASSDWGTGKNIQYF

d_gene: TRBD1
v_gene: TRBV5-4
abundance: few
j_gene: TRBJ2-2
CDR3nt: TGTGCCACCCGGCCGGGACAGGGGTACACCGGGGAGCTGTTTTTT
CDR3aa: CATRPGQGYTGELFF

d_gene: TRBD1
v_gene: TRBV19
abundance: -
j_gene: TRBJ1-1
CDR3nt: TGTGCCAGTAGTAAACTACACAGGGGTCCCAACACTGAAGCTTTCTTT
CDR3aa: CASSKLHRGPNTEAFF